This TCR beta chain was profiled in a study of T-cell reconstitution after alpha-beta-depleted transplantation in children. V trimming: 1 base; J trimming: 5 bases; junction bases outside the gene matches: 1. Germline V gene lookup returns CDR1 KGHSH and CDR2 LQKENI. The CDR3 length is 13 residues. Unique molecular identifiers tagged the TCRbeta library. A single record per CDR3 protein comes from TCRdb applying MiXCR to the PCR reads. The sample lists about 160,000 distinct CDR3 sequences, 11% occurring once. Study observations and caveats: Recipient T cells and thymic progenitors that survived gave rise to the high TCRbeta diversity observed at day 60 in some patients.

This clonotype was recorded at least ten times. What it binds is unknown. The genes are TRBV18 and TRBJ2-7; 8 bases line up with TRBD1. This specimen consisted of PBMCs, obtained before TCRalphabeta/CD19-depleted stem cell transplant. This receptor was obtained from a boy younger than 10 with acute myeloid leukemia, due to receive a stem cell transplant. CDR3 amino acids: CASSPQDRDEQYF. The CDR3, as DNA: TGTGCCAGCTCACCACAGGACAGGGACGAGCAGTACTTC.